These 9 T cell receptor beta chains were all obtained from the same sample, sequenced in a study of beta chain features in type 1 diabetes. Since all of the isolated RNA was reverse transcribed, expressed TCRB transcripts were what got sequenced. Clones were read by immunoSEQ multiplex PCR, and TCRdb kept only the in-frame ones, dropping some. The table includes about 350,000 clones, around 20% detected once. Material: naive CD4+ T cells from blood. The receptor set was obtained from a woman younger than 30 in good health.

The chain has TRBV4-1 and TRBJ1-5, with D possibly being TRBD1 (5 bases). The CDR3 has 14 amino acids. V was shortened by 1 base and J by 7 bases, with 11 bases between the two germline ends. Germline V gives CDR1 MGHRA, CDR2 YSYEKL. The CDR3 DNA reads TGCGCCAGCAGCCAAGTAGACAGTTCCCAGCCCCAGCATTTT. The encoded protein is CASSQVDSSQPQHF.

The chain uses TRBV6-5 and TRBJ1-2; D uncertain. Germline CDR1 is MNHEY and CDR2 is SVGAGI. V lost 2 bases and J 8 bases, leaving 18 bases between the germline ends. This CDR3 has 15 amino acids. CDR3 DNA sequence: TGTGCCAGCAGTTACCTTAACTTAGCCGGAGAGGGCTACACCTTC. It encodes CASSYLNLAGEGYTF.

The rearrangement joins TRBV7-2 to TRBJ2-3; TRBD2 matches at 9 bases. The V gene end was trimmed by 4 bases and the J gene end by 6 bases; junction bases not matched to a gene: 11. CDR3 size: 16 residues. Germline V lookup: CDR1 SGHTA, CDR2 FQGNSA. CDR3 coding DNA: TGTGCCAGCAGCTCCCCCTTTAGCGGGGGTAAGGATACGCAGTATTTT. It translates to CASSSPFSGGKDTQYF.

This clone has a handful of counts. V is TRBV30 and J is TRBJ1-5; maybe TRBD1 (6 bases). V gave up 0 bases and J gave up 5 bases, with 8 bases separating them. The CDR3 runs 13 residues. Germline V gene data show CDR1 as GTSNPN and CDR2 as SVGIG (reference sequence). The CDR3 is CAWSVQGYQPQHF. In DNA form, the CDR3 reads TGTGCCTGGAGTGTGCAGGGGTATCAGCCCCAGCATTTT.

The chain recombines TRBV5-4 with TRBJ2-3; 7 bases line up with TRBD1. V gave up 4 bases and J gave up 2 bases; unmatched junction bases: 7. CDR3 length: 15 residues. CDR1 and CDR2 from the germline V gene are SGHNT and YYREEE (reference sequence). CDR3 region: CASSLPGQLTDTQYF. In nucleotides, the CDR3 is TGTGCCAGCAGCCTCCCGGGACAGCTCACAGATACGCAGTATTTT.

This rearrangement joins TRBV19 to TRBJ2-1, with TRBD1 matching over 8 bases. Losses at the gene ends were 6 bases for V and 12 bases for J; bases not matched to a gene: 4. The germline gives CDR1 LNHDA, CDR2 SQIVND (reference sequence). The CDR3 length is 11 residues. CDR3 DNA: TGTGCCAGTAGGGACAGGGAAAGGCAGTTCTTC. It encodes CASRDRERQFF. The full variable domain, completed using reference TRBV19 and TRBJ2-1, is DGGITQSPKYLFRKEGQNVTLSCEQNLNHDAMYWYRQDPGQGLRLIYYSQIVNDFQKGDIAEGYSVSREKKESFPLTVTSAQKNPTAFYLCASRDRERQFFGPGTRLTVL.

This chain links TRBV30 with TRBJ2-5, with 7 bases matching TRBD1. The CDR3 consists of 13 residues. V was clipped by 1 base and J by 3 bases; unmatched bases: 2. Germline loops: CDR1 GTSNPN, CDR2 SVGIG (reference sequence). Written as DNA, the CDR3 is TGTGCCTGGAGTGAGGACAGGAAAGAGACCCAGTACTTC. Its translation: CAWSEDRKETQYF.

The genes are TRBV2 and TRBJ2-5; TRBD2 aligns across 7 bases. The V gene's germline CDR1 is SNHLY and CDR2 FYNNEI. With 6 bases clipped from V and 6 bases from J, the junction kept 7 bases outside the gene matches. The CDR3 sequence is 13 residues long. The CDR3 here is CASSLRREQTQYF. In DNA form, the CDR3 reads TGTGCCAGCAGCCTAAGGCGGGAGCAGACCCAGTACTTC. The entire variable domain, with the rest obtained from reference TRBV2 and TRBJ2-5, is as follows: EPEVTQTPSHQVTQMGQEVILRCVPISNHLYFYWYRQILGQKVEFLVSFYNNEISEKSEIFDDQFSVERPDGSNFTLKIRSTKLEDSAMYFCASSLRREQTQYFGPGTRLLVL.

This CDR3 reads CAWGGLYRGRAEAFF. CDR3 bases: TGTGCCTGGGGGGGGCTCTACAGGGGAAGGGCTGAAGCTTTCTTT. The gene calls are TRBV30 and TRBJ1-1; 7 bases are a match to TRBD1. Trimming cost V 5 bases and J 6 bases; bases outside gene matches: 15. Germline CDR1 and CDR2: GTSNPN and SVGIG (reference sequence). CDR3 length: 15 amino acids.